This TCR beta chain was recorded in a study of technical replicates of blood from a handful of donors. Measured with immunoSEQ multiplex PCR; TCRdb has only the in-frame clones, and not every one. The data show around 69,000 clones, around 97% seen once. The CDR3 is 14 amino acids. Germline V gene sequence: CDR1 MNHEY, CDR2 SVGAGI. V was pared by 4 bases and J by 8 bases, with 6 bases of the junction left unmatched. This chain uses TRBV6-5 with TRBJ1-4, with 8 bases that match TRBD1. Sequenced sample: T cells isolated from PBMCs. The receptor was isolated from a human donor in good health. The CDR3 DNA sequence: TGTGCCAGCAGTTCTCGGACAGGGAGGGAAAAACTGTTTTTT. It specifies CASSSRTGREKLFF.